The 9 T cell receptor beta chains below all came from one sample that was sequenced in a study of blood T cell repertoires in COVID-19. The repertoire was sequenced with immunoSEQ multiplex PCR; TCRdb's copy has only in-frame clones and lacks some. In the table there are 330,000 or so clones, more than 70% of which are singletons. Sequencing was performed on PBMCs or T cells enriched from blood (not recorded which). These receptor sequences come from a man between 40 and 49 years old in a cohort exposed to, infected with or recovered from COVID-19 (not recorded which).

The CDR3 region has the DNA TGTGCCAGCAGTTTCACCCTGCGGGATAGCTCCTACGAGCAGTACTTC. This gives the protein CASSFTLRDSSYEQYF. This chain connects TRBV27 to TRBJ2-7, with D perhaps TRBD2 (6 bases). The V end lost 3 bases, the J end lost 0 bases, and 15 bases lay between the germline ends. The CDR3 spans 16 residues. Germline loops: CDR1 MNHEY, CDR2 SMNVEV (reference sequence).

This chain connects TRBV27 to TRBJ1-5; a weak D match, TRBD1 (6 bases). The germline V gene encodes CDR1 MNHEY and CDR2 SMNVEV (reference sequence). The V end lost 6 bases, the J end lost 3 bases, and 12 bases lay between the germline ends. The CDR3 extends over 14 amino acids. CDR3 amino acids: CASRPTGFNQPQHF. CDR3 sequence (DNA): TGTGCCAGCAGGCCAACAGGGTTCAATCAGCCCCAGCATTTT.

This chain connects TRBV12-5 to TRBJ2-7; D call uncertain. V was shortened by 5 bases and J by 0 bases, with 11 bases between the two germline ends. The CDR3 totals 14 residues. Germline V gene lookup returns CDR1 LGHNT and CDR2 FRNRAP. CDR3 loop: CASGIYPSSYEQYF. The CDR3, as DNA: TGTGCTAGTGGTATCTACCCGAGCTCCTACGAGCAGTACTTC.

This rearrangement joins TRBV14 to TRBJ2-5; tentative D call: TRBD2 (5 bases). The germline V gene encodes CDR1 SGHDN and CDR2 FVKESK. Between the trimmed V and J ends, which lost 5 bases and 4 bases, there was a span of 11 bases. The CDR3 contains 13 residues. The CDR3: CASSTRGLETQYF. The DNA for the CDR3 is TGTGCCAGCAGCACCCGGGGTCTAGAGACCCAGTACTTC.

This sequence joins TRBV28 and TRBJ1-2; TRBD1 matches 8 bases. The CDR3 sequence is 15 residues long. V shed 4 bases, J shed 0 bases, and the junction held 4 bases outside the gene matches. The germline CDR1 and CDR2 sequences are MDHEN and SYDVKM. CDR3 bases: TGTGCCAGCAGTTCAGGGGGCAGTTCTAACTATGGCTACACCTTC. As protein: CASSSGGSSNYGYTF.

The table lists this clone with a count of one. The V gene is TRBV28, the J gene TRBJ1-4; 8 nucleotides align to TRBD1. This CDR3 is 13 amino acids long. The V segment lost 5 bases and the J segment 5 bases; nucleotides outside the gene matches: 1. The germline V gene encodes CDR1 MDHEN and CDR2 SYDVKM. The CDR3 region has the DNA TGTGCCAGCAGTAGACAGGGGAATGAAAAACTGTTTTTT. This translates into CASSRQGNEKLFF.

The chain links TRBV5-1 to TRBJ2-1; TRBD1 agrees at 7 bases. The V gene's germline CDR1 is SGHRS and CDR2 YFSETQ. The CDR3 spans 14 residues. The V segment lost 7 bases and the J segment 4 bases; nucleotides outside the gene matches: 8. CDR3 loop: CASQYQGEYNEQFF. DNA of the CDR3: TGCGCCAGCCAGTACCAGGGGGAGTACAATGAGCAGTTCTTC.

This clone was detected once. The chain carries TRBV4-1 and TRBJ1-2; the match to TRBD1 covers 8 bases. J gave up 5 bases and V 1 base, and 15 bases lay outside the gene matches. CDR1 is MGHRA and CDR2 is YSYEKL in the germline V gene. This CDR3 is built from 18 residues. The CDR3 protein is CASSQGPPGTGTNYGYTF. CDR3 sequence (DNA): TGCGCCAGCAGCCAAGGCCCCCCCGGGACAGGAACAAATTATGGCTACACCTTC.

This clone was counted between two and nine times. The chain uses TRBV6-5 and TRBJ1-3; no definite D call. Trimming took off 8 bases at V and 3 bases at J, with 11 bases between the two ends. There are 13 residues in the CDR3. The germline V gene has CDR1 MNHEY and CDR2 SVGAGI. The CDR3 here is CASRLSGGNTIYF. The CDR3 DNA reads as TGTGCCAGCCGTCTATCGGGTGGAAACACCATATATTTT.